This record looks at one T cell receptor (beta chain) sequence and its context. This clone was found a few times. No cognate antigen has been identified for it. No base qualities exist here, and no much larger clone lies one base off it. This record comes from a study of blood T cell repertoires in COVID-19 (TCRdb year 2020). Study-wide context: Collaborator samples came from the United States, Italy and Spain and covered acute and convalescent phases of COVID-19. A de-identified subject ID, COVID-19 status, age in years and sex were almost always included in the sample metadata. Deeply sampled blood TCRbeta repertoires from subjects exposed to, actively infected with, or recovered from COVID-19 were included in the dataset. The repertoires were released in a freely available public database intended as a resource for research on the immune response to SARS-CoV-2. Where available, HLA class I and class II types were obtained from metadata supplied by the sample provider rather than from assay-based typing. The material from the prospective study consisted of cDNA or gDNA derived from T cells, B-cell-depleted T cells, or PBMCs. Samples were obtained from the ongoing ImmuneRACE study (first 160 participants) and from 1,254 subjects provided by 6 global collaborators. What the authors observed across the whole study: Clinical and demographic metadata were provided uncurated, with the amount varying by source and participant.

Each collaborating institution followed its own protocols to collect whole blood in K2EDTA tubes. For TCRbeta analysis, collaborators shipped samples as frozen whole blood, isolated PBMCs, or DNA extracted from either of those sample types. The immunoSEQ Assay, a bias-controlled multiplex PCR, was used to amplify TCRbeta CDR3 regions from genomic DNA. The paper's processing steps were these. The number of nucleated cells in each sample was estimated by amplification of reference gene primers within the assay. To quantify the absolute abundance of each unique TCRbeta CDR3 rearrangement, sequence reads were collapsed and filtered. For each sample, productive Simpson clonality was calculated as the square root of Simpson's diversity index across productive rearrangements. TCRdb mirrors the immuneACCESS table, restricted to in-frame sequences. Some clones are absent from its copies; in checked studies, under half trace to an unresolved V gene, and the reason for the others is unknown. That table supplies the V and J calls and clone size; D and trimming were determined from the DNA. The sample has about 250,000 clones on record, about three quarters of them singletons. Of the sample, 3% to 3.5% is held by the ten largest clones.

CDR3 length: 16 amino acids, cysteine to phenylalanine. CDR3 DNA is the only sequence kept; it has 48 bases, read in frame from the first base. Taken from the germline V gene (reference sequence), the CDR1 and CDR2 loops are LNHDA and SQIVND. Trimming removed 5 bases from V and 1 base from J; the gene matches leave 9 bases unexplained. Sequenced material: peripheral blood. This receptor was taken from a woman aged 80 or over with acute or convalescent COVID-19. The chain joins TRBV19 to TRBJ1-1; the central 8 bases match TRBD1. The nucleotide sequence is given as TGTGCCAGTAGTTTTGGGGACAGGAGGTGGAACACTGAAGCTTTCTTT. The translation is CASSFGDRRWNTEAFF.